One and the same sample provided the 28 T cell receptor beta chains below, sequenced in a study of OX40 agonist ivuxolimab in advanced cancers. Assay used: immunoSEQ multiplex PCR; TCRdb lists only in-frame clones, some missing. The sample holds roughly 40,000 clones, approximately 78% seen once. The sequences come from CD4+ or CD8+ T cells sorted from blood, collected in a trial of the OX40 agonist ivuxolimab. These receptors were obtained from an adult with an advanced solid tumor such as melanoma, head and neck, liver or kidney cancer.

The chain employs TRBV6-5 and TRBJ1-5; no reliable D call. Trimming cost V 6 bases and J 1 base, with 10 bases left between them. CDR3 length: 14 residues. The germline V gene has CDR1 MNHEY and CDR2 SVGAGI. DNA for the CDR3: TGTGCCAGCAGCCGGACGGAAAGCAATCAGCCCCAGCATTTT. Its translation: CASSRTESNQPQHF.

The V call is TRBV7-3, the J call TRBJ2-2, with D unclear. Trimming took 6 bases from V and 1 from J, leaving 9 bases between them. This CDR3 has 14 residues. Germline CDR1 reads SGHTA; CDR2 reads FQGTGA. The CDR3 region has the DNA TGTGCCAGCAGTCCAACATTGAACACCGGGGAGCTGTTTTTT. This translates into CASSPTLNTGELFF.

The CDR3 DNA follows: TGTGCCAGCAGTTTATCTCGGTACGAGCAGTACTTC. This sequence encodes CASSLSRYEQYF. The rearrangement joins TRBV28 to TRBJ2-7, with no clear D. This CDR3 is 12 amino acids long. Germline V gene sequence: CDR1 MDHEN, CDR2 SYDVKM. Trimming removed 1 base from V and 4 bases from J, with 5 bases in between. Drawing the rest from reference TRBV28 and TRBJ2-7, the complete variable domain is DVKVTQSSRYLVKRTGEKVFLECVQDMDHENMFWYRQDPGLGLRLIYFSYDVKMKEKGDIPEGYSVSREKKERFSLILESASTNQTSMYLCASSLSRYEQYFGPGTRLTVT.

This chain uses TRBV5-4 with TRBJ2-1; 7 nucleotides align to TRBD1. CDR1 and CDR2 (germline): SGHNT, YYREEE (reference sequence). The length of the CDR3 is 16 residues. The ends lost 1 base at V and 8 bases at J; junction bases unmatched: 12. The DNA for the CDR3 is TGTGCCAGCAGCTTGCCCCGACAGGGTGTTGACGATGAGCAGTTCTTC. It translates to CASSLPRQGVDDEQFF.

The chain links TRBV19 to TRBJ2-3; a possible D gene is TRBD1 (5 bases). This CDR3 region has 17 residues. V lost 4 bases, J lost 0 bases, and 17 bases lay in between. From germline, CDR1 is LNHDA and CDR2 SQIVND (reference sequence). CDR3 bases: TGTGCCAGTAGTACGCCCCCAGGGTCAGCTAGCACAGATACGCAGTATTTT. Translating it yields CASSTPPGSASTDTQYF.

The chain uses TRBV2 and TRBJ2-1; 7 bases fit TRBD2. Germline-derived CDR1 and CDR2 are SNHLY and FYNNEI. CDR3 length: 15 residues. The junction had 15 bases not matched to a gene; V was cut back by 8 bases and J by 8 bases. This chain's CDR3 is CASARDSGPFDEQFF. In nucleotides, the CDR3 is TGTGCCAGCGCTCGAGATAGCGGGCCGTTCGATGAGCAGTTCTTC.

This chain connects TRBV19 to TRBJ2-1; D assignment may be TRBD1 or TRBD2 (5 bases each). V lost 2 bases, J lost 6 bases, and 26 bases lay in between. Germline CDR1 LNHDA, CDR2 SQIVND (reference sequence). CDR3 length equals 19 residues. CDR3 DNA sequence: TGTGCCAGTAGTATATGGAAGGGGACGGGATCTTCTAGGGGCAATGAGCAGTTCTTC. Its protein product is CASSIWKGTGSSRGNEQFF.

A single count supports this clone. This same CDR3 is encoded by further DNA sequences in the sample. CDR3 in DNA: TGCGCCAGCAGCCAAGATGATCGGGGGTATGGCTACACCTTC. Translated, it gives CASSQDDRGYGYTF. The gene calls are TRBV4-1 and TRBJ1-2; perhaps TRBD1 as D (5 bases). Trimming removed 0 bases from V and 5 bases from J, with 10 bases in between. Germline values: CDR1 MGHRA, CDR2 YSYEKL. This CDR3 region has 14 residues.

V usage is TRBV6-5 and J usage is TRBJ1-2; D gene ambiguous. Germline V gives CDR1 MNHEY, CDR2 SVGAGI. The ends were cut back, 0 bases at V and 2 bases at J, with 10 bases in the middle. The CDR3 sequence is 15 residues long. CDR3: CASSYSYSKNYGYTF. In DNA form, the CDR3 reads TGTGCCAGCAGTTACTCATACAGCAAGAACTATGGCTACACCTTC.

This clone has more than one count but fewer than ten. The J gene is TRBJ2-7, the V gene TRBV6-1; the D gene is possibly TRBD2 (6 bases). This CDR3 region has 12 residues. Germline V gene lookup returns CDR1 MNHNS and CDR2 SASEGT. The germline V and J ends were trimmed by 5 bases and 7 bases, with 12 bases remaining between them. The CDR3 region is CASSKAGGEQYF. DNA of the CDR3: TGTGCCAGCAGTAAGGCTGGGGGGGAGCAGTACTTC.

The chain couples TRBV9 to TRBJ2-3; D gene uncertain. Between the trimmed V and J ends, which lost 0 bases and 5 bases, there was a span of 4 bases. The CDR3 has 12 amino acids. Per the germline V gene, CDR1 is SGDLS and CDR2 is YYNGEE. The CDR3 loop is CASSVVGDTQYF. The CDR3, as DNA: TGTGCCAGCAGCGTAGTGGGAGATACGCAGTATTTT.

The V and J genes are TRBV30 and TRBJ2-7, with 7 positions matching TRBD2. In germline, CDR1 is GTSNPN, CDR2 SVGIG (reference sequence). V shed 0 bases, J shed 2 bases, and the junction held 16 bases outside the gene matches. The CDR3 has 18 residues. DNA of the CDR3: TGTGCCTGGAGTGTCAAGGACGGGACTGGCGGGAGCACCTACGAGCAGTACTTC. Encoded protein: CAWSVKDGTGGSTYEQYF. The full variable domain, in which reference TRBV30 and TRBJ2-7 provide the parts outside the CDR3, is SQTIHQWPATLVQPVGSPLSLECTVEGTSNPNLYWYRQAAGRGLQLLFYSVGIGQISSEVPQNLSASRPQDRQFILSSKKLLLSDSGFYLCAWSVKDGTGGSTYEQYFGPGTRLTVT.

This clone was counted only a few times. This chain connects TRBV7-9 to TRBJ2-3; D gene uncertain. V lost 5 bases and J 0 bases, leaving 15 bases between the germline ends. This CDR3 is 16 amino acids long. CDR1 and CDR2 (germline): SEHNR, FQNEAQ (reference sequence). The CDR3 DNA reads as TGTGCCAGCAGCGCCGCGTCACGTCCAAGCACAGATACGCAGTATTTT. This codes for CASSAASRPSTDTQYF.

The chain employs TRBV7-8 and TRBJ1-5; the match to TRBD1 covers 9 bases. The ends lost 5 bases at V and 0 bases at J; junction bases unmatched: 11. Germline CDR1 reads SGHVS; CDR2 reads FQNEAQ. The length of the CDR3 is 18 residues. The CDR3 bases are TGTGCCAGCAGCACGCACGCCTGGACAGGGGATAGCAATCAGCCCCAGCATTTT. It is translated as CASSTHAWTGDSNQPQHF. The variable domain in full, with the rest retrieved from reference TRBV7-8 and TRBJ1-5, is GAGVSQSPRYKVAKRGQDVALRCDPISGHVSLFWYQQALGQGPEFLTYFQNEAQLDKSGLPSDRFFAERPEGSVSTLKIQRTQQEDSAVYLCASSTHAWTGDSNQPQHFGDGTRLSIL.

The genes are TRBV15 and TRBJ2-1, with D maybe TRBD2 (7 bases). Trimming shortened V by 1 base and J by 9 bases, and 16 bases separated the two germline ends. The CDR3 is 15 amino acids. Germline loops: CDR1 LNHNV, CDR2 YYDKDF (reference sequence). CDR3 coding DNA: TGTGCCACCAGCAGAGTAGGGGGGGAAGGGAGTGAGCAGTTCTTC. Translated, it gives CATSRVGGEGSEQFF.

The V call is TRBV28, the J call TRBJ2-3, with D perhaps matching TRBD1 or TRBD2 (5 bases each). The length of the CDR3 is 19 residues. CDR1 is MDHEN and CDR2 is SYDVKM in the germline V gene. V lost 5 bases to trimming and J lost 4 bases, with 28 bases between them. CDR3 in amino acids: CASSGTRPGYRGTPDTQYF. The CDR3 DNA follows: TGTGCCAGCAGTGGGACCCGCCCTGGCTACCGAGGGACCCCAGATACGCAGTATTTT.

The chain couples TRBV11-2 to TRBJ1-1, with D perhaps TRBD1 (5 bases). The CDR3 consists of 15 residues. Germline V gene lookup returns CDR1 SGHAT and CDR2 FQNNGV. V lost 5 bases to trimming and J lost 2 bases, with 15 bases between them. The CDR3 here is CASSRITTGNTEAFF. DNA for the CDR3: TGTGCCAGCAGCCGAATAACAACAGGAAACACTGAAGCTTTCTTT.

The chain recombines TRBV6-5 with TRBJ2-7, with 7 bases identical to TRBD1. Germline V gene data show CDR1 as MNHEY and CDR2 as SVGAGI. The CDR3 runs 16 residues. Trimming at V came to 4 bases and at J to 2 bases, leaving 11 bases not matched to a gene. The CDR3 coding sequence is TGTGCCAGCAGTTCCATCCATTACAGGGGTACCTACGAGCAGTACTTC. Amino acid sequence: CASSSIHYRGTYEQYF.

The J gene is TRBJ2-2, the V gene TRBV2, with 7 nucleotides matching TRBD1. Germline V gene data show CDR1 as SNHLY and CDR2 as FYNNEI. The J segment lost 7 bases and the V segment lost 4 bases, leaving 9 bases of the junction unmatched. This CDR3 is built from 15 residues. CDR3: CASSGLTGKVGELFF. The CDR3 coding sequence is TGTGCCAGCAGTGGGCTGACAGGGAAGGTCGGGGAGCTGTTTTTT.

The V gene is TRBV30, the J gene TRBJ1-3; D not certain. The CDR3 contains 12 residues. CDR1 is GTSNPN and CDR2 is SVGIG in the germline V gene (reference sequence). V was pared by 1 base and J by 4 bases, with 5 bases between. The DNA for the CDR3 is TGTGCCTGGAGTGCGAGAGGAAACACCATATATTTT. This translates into CAWSARGNTIYF. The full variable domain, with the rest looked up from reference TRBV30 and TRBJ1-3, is SQTIHQWPATLVQPVGSPLSLECTVEGTSNPNLYWYRQAAGRGLQLLFYSVGIGQISSEVPQNLSASRPQDRQFILSSKKLLLSDSGFYLCAWSARGNTIYFGEGSWLTVV.

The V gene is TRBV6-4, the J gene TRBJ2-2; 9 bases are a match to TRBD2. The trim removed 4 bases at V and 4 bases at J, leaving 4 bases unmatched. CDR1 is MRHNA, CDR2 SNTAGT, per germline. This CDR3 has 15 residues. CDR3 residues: CASSVSGSGTGELFF. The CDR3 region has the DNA TGTGCCAGCAGTGTTAGCGGGAGCGGCACCGGGGAGCTGTTTTTT.

DNA of the CDR3: TGTGCCACCAGCAGAGGCCCAGCTGCCGCCCTAGGCTACACCTTC. Protein product: CATSRGPAAALGYTF. This rearrangement joins TRBV15 to TRBJ1-2; D is undetermined. The germline CDR1 and CDR2 sequences are LNHNV and YYDKDF (reference sequence). This CDR3 has 15 residues. Trimming removed 1 base at V and 8 bases at J, with 17 bases between.

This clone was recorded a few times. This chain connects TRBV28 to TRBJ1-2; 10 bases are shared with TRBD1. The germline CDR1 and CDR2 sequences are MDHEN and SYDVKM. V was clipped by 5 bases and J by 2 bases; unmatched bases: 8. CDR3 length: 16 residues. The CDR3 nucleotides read TGTGCCAGCAGTGTAGCCGGGACAGGGGAGAACTATGGCTACACCTTC. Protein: CASSVAGTGENYGYTF.

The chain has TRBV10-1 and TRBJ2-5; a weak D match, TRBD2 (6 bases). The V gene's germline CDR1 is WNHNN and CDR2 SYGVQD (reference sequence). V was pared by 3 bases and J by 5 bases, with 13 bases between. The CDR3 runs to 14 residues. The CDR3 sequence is CASSDGGKRETQYF. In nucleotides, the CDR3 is TGCGCCAGCAGTGATGGGGGGAAGCGGGAGACCCAGTACTTC.

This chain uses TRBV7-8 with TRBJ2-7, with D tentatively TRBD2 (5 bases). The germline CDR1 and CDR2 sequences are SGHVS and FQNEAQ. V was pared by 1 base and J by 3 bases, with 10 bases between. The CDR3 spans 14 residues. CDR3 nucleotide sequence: TGTGCCAGCAGCTTAGGGAGCGCGGGCTACGAGCAGTACTTC. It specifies CASSLGSAGYEQYF.

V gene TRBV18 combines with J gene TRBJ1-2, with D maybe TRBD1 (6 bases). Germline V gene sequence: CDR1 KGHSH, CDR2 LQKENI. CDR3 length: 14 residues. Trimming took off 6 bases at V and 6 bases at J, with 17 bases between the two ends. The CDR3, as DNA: TGTGCCAGCTCTCGAGGGGGGGATGTCGATGGCTACACCTTC. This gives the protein CASSRGGDVDGYTF.

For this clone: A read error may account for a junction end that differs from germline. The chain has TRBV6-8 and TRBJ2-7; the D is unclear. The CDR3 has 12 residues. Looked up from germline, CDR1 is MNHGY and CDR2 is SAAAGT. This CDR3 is CASSYPSEQPNF. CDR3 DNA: TGTGCCAGCAGTTACCCTTCGGAACAACCAAACTTC.

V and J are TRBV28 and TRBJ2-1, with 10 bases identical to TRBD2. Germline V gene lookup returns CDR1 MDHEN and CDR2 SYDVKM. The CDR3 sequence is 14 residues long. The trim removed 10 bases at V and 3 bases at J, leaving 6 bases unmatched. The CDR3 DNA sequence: TGTGCCACCAGCGGGGGGGCACGCTACAATGAGCAGTTCTTC. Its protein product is CATSGGARYNEQFF. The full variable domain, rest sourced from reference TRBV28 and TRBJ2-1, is DVKVTQSSRYLVKRTGEKVFLECVQDMDHENMFWYRQDPGLGLRLIYFSYDVKMKEKGDIPEGYSVSREKKERFSLILESASTNQTSMYLCATSGGARYNEQFFGPGTRLTVL.